The 23 T cell receptor beta chains given below trace back to one sample, sequenced in a study of blood T cell repertoires in COVID-19. Clones were read by immunoSEQ multiplex PCR, and TCRdb kept only the in-frame ones, dropping some. The sample includes about 300,000 clones, about nine tenths seen only once; the top ten take 3.5% to 4.5%. Sequenced: PBMCs or T cells enriched from blood (not recorded which). Receptors originate from a young man who had recovered from COVID-19.

The genes are TRBV20-1 and TRBJ2-5; tentatively, D is TRBD2 (6 bases). In germline, CDR1 is DFQATT, CDR2 SNEGSKA (reference sequence). The CDR3 is made up of 11 amino acids. V was clipped by 3 bases and J by 9 bases, with 11 bases between them. DNA of the CDR3: TGCAGTGCTAGCGCCCCGGGGGCCCAGTACTTC. It is translated as CSASAPGAQYF.

This clone occurred a few times. J is TRBJ2-7 and V is TRBV9; D possibly corresponds to TRBD1 (6 bases). The CDR3 extends over 14 amino acids. V lost 3 bases and J lost 5, with 15 bases in between. From germline, CDR1 is SGDLS and CDR2 YYNGEE. CDR3 DNA: TGTGCCAGCAGCGACGATAAACAGGGCAACGAGCAGTACTTC. The encoded protein is CASSDDKQGNEQYF. The whole variable domain, filled in from reference TRBV9 and TRBJ2-7, reads DSGVTQTPKHLITATGQRVTLRCSPRSGDLSVYWYQQSLDQGLQFLIQYYNGEERAKGNILERFSAQQFPDLHSELNLSSLELGDSALYFCASSDDKQGNEQYFGPGTRLTVT.

The chain recombines TRBV5-1 with TRBJ2-5, with 7 bases lining up with TRBD2. Germline CDR1 reads SGHRS; CDR2 reads YFSETQ. This CDR3 is built from 12 residues. The junction had 2 bases not matched to a gene; V was cut back by 5 bases and J by 4 bases. This chain's CDR3 is CASRLAVETQYF. The CDR3 DNA follows: TGCGCCAGCAGGCTAGCGGTAGAGACCCAGTACTTC.

This clone was picked up one time. The sample holds other DNA sequences that translate to the same CDR3. The CDR3 nucleotides are TGTGCCAGTAGTATTTGGGGGAGGGCCGGGGAGACCCAGTACTTC. It specifies CASSIWGRAGETQYF. The chain has TRBV19 and TRBJ2-5; 7 nucleotides line up with TRBD2. In germline, CDR1 is LNHDA, CDR2 SQIVND (reference sequence). This CDR3 is built from 15 residues. Losses at the gene ends were 3 bases for V and 5 bases for J; bases not matched to a gene: 9.

CDR3 DNA: TGTGCCAGCAGCCCGACGTGGGAACGGGGTCGCGAGCAGTACTTC. Translated, it gives CASSPTWERGREQYF. The J gene is TRBJ2-7, the V gene TRBV7-9, with a weak D call TRBD2 (5 bases). Trimming left V 5 bases short and J 6 bases short, with 20 bases between. The CDR3 spans 15 residues. Germline CDR1 is SEHNR and CDR2 is FQNEAQ (reference sequence).

The chain recombines TRBV6-6 with TRBJ1-2, with D possibly TRBD1 on 6 matching bases. There are 14 residues in the CDR3. Deletions cut 2 bases from V and 2 bases from J, with 9 bases between. Germline V gene data show CDR1 as MNHNY and CDR2 as SVGAGI (reference sequence). The CDR3 sequence: CASSYLGQNYGYTF. For the CDR3, the DNA is TGTGCCAGCAGTTACCTGGGACAAAACTATGGCTACACCTTC.

V gene TRBV6-5 combines with J gene TRBJ1-1, with D tentatively TRBD1 (6 bases). The germline V gene encodes CDR1 MNHEY and CDR2 SVGAGI. Trimming removed 7 bases at V and 10 bases at J, with 22 bases between. The CDR3 extends over 14 amino acids. The CDR3 DNA reads as TGTGCCAGCATTCCGGGGGGCTTCTTGTCTGGAGCTTTCTTT. It yields the protein CASIPGGFLSGAFF.

This chain connects TRBV6-1 to TRBJ1-5; D uncertain. Trimming left V 3 bases short and J 5 bases short, with 14 bases between. Germline CDR1 is MNHNS and CDR2 is SASEGT. This CDR3 region has 15 residues. The CDR3 DNA follows: TGTGCCAGCAGTGAGATTCCGACGGACTATCAGCCCCAGCATTTT. It translates to CASSEIPTDYQPQHF.

The chain has TRBV19 and TRBJ1-1; D not certain. Germline V gene lookup returns CDR1 LNHDA and CDR2 SQIVND (reference sequence). Trimming took 7 bases from V and 2 from J, leaving 11 bases between them. The CDR3 runs 13 residues. Here the CDR3 reads CASTIPGNTEAFF. In DNA form, the CDR3 reads TGTGCCAGTACCATACCGGGAAACACTGAAGCTTTCTTT.

V and J are TRBV5-1 and TRBJ2-7, with 7 bases identical to TRBD1. Germline V CDR1 and CDR2: SGHRS, YFSETQ. CDR3 length equals 12 residues. V was pared by 4 bases and J by 5 bases, with 3 bases of the junction left unmatched. Here the CDR3 reads CASSPDRDEQYF. CDR3 nucleotide sequence: TGCGCCAGCAGCCCCGACAGGGACGAGCAGTACTTC. The full variable domain, with the rest looked up from reference TRBV5-1 and TRBJ2-7, is KAGVTQTPRYLIKTRGQQVTLSCSPISGHRSVSWYQQTPGQGLQFLFEYFSETQRNKGNFPGRFSGRQFSNSRSEMNVSTLELGDSALYLCASSPDRDEQYFGPGTRLTVT.

The V gene is TRBV30, the J gene TRBJ1-5; D ambiguous. Germline V CDR1 and CDR2: GTSNPN, SVGIG (reference sequence). The CDR3 consists of 13 residues. V shed 1 base and J shed 6 bases, with 10 bases lying between them. CDR3 coding DNA: TGTGCCTGGAGTGGGGCACATAGTCAGCCCCAGCATTTT. Residues: CAWSGAHSQPQHF.

The rearrangement joins TRBV5-8 to TRBJ2-5; TRBD1 matches 10 bases. V was clipped by 4 bases and J by 2 bases; unmatched bases: 5. Germline V lookup: CDR1 SGHTS, CDR2 YDEGEE. The CDR3 runs 15 residues. The CDR3 spells CASSRTGGGQETQYF. In nucleotides, the CDR3 is TGTGCCAGCAGCCGGACAGGGGGGGGACAAGAGACCCAGTACTTC.

This chain connects TRBV7-9 to TRBJ2-7; 7 nucleotides match TRBD1. Per germline, CDR1 SEHNR and CDR2 FQNEAQ (reference sequence). Trimming removed 5 bases from V and 2 bases from J; junction bases left unmatched: 6. The CDR3 length is 14 residues. CDR3 protein: CASSVGQPPYEQYF. DNA of the CDR3: TGTGCCAGCAGCGTGGGACAGCCCCCCTACGAGCAGTACTTC.

This clone has only a few counts. The rearrangement links TRBV19 to TRBJ2-7; 8 bases align to TRBD2. The CDR3 extends over 14 amino acids. The V gene's germline CDR1 is LNHDA and CDR2 SQIVND (reference sequence). Trimming at V came to 2 bases and at J to 7 bases, leaving 7 bases not matched to a gene. The DNA of the CDR3 is TGTGCCAGTAGTATAACAGCGGGAGCCCGAGAGCAGTACTTC. As protein: CASSITAGAREQYF.

This chain links TRBV6-5 with TRBJ2-1; D remains unclear. The CDR3 spans 12 residues. V lost 6 bases, J lost 8 bases, and 11 bases lay in between. The germline CDR1 and CDR2 sequences are MNHEY and SVGAGI. CDR3 coding DNA: TGTGCCAGCAGGCGCGGTTTCCATGAGCAGTTCTTC. Translating it yields CASRRGFHEQFF.

This sequence joins TRBV29-1 and TRBJ2-7; D gene uncertain. The germline V gene encodes CDR1 SQVTM and CDR2 ANQGSEA. The V gene lost 1 base and the J gene lost 3 bases, with 7 bases spanning the gap. The CDR3 is 12 amino acids. In DNA form, the CDR3 reads TGCAGCGTTGAAGTCGGAGACTACGAGCAGTACTTC. Its protein is CSVEVGDYEQYF.

The V and J genes are TRBV9 and TRBJ1-1; D gene ambiguous. There are 14 residues in the CDR3. Germline V gives CDR1 SGDLS, CDR2 YYNGEE. Trimming removed 5 bases from V and 0 bases from J, with 11 bases in between. This CDR3 reads CASSTAGLNTEAFF. CDR3 DNA: TGTGCCAGCAGTACAGCGGGCTTGAACACTGAAGCTTTCTTT.

This clone occurred a few times. This chain connects TRBV10-1 to TRBJ1-2; D is undetermined. The germline V gene has CDR1 WNHNN and CDR2 SYGVQD (reference sequence). With 0 bases removed from V and 8 bases from J, the gap between germline ends came to 13 bases. The CDR3 covers 14 residues. The CDR3 nucleotides are TGCGCCAGCAGTGAGTCGAGTGTCTCCGTAGGCTACACCTTC. It codes for CASSESSVSVGYTF.

The chain couples TRBV7-2 to TRBJ2-5; 8 nucleotides line up with TRBD1. The CDR3 consists of 15 residues. Germline V gene sequence: CDR1 SGHTA, CDR2 FQGNSA. After removal of 1 base from V and 5 bases from J, the junction contained 6 bases not matched to a gene. In DNA, the CDR3 is TGTGCCAGCAGCTTAGTCGGGACAGGCGGGGAGACCCAGTACTTC. It specifies CASSLVGTGGETQYF.

Here the CDR3 DNA reads TGTGCCACCAGTGATTTGGGCGGGCCCGAACTAGCGGACAATGAGCAGTTCTTC. This sequence encodes CATSDLGGPELADNEQFF. The V and J genes are TRBV24-1 and TRBJ2-1; 8 bases map to TRBD2. CDR3 length equals 18 residues. Germline-derived CDR1 and CDR2 are KGHDR and SFDVKD. Trimming at V came to 0 bases and at J to 5 bases, leaving 11 bases not matched to a gene.

In nucleotides, the CDR3 is TGTGCCAGCAGCTTGGGACACTACGAGCAGTACTTC. It translates to CASSLGHYEQYF. V gene TRBV28 combines with J gene TRBJ2-7, with D maybe TRBD1 (6 bases). This CDR3 has 12 residues. V lost 6 bases and J lost 3, with 9 bases in between. Germline V gene sequence: CDR1 MDHEN, CDR2 SYDVKM. The whole variable domain, filled in from reference TRBV28 and TRBJ2-7, reads DVKVTQSSRYLVKRTGEKVFLECVQDMDHENMFWYRQDPGLGLRLIYFSYDVKMKEKGDIPEGYSVSREKKERFSLILESASTNQTSMYLCASSLGHYEQYFGPGTRLTVT.

The J gene is TRBJ1-3, the V gene TRBV7-9; no clear D. This CDR3 spans 15 amino acids. The germline V gene has CDR1 SEHNR and CDR2 FQNEAQ (reference sequence). The V and J ends lost 4 bases and 0 bases respectively, with 10 bases between them. CDR3 residues: CASSYGLSSGNTIYF. The CDR3 DNA is TGTGCCAGCAGCTATGGACTGTCCTCTGGAAACACCATATATTTT.

The V call is TRBV11-2, the J call TRBJ2-7; 12 bases agree with TRBD2. This CDR3 has 18 residues. The V gene end was trimmed by 0 bases and the J gene end by 4 bases; junction bases not matched to a gene: 10. The V gene's germline CDR1 is SGHAT and CDR2 FQNNGV. DNA for the CDR3: TGTGCCAGCAGCTTAGAGAGACTAGCGGGAGCTTCGTGGTACGAGCAGTACTTC. Translation: CASSLERLAGASWYEQYF. The full variable domain, rest sourced from reference TRBV11-2 and TRBJ2-7, is EAGVAQSPRYKIIEKRQSVAFWCNPISGHATLYWYQQILGQGPKLLIQFQNNGVVDDSQLPKDRFSAERLKGVDSTLKIQPAKLEDSAVYLCASSLERLAGASWYEQYFGPGTRLTVT.